Presented here are 5 T cell receptor beta chains from one specimen sequenced in a study of PD-1 blockade in mismatch repair-deficient tumors. This table comes from immunoSEQ multiplex PCR, and its TCRdb copy is limited to in-frame clones, with some not included. Altogether about 40,000 clones are present, 70% to 90% being singletons, with the ten largest covering under 5%. The sequenced sample was peripheral blood, obtained about 80 weeks after starting pembrolizumab. The receptors were sampled from an adult with mismatch repair-deficient cancer.

The genes are TRBV7-3 and TRBJ1-1, with 7 positions matching TRBD1. With V trimmed by 5 bases and J by 5 bases, 8 bases remained unmatched. The CDR3 runs to 14 residues. CDR1 and CDR2 from the germline V gene are SGHTA and FQGTGA. The CDR3 sequence: CASSASGGRTEAFF. The CDR3 coding sequence is TGTGCCAGCAGCGCCTCAGGGGGTAGGACTGAAGCTTTCTTT.

This sequence joins TRBV11-2 and TRBJ2-3, with 11 bases that match TRBD2. V lost 1 base and J lost 7; bases outside the gene matches: 4. This CDR3 is built from 15 residues. Germline V gene data show CDR1 as SGHAT and CDR2 as FQNNGV. CDR3 protein: CASSLAGLAVYTQYF. In DNA form, the CDR3 reads TGTGCCAGCAGCTTAGCGGGACTAGCGGTTTATACGCAGTATTTT.

V and J are TRBV30 and TRBJ1-1, with D perhaps TRBD1 (5 bases). The germline V and J ends were trimmed by 2 bases and 4 bases, with 5 bases remaining between them. Per the germline V gene, CDR1 is GTSNPN and CDR2 is SVGIG (reference sequence). There are 11 residues in the CDR3. CDR3: CAWSRGTEAFF. The CDR3 DNA reads TGTGCCTGGAGTAGGGGCACTGAAGCTTTCTTT.

The V gene is TRBV9, the J gene TRBJ2-3; 9 bases line up with TRBD2. CDR3 length: 18 amino acids. Germline V gene sequence: CDR1 SGDLS, CDR2 YYNGEE. The V and J ends lost 0 bases and 2 bases, in that order; junction bases with no gene match: 10. The CDR3 spells CASSVGTPASGTTDTQYF. CDR3 nucleotide sequence: TGTGCCAGCAGCGTAGGAACCCCAGCTAGCGGGACCACAGATACGCAGTATTTT.

This sequence joins TRBV4-1 and TRBJ2-5; tentatively, D is TRBD1 or TRBD2 (6 bases each). The V gene's germline CDR1 is MGHRA and CDR2 YSYEKL. Trimming removed 2 bases at V and 4 bases at J, with 20 bases between. The CDR3 covers 17 residues. The CDR3 region has the DNA TGCGCCAGCAGCCAATCCCCGGGGGCTGGGCGGGGAGAGACCCAGTACTTC. It yields the protein CASSQSPGAGRGETQYF.